What follows describes a single TCR beta chain. Its antigen is unknown. Described time point: patch test 1, 2 weeks after DPC sensitization. Treatment indicated: therapeutic diphenylcyclopropenone sensitization with weekly scalp DPC. The study drew its donors from alopecia patients who were 18 to 70 years old and suitable for DPC. This sample stems from a study of human T cells and chemical hapten exposure. General observations from the study: Donors in the study had alopecia, meaning their immune response may differ from healthy people's. TCRs above 1 in 1000 frequency stayed constant with DPC sensitization.

It was the library that attached unique molecular identifiers to individual cDNA molecules. Via MiXCR, TCRdb re-called the RACE reads, giving one row per CDR3 protein. The repertoire has tens of thousands of distinct CDR3 sequences, approximately 29% of them found once; the top ten carry about 8.9%. Germline lookup yields CDR1 DFQATT and CDR2 SNEGSKA (reference sequence). The CDR3 runs 14 residues. V lost 3 bases, J lost 0 bases, and 2 bases stayed unmatched. Source: whole blood, taken in connection with sensitization to the hapten diphenylcyclopropenone (DPC). V gene TRBV20-1 combines with J gene TRBJ2-1; 7 positions match TRBD1. The sequence came from a man aged 35 to 55 with alopecia areata. Some clones in this sample may be carry-over from other donors' samples. For the CDR3, the DNA is TGCAGTGCTAGGACAGGGAGCTCCTACAATGAGCAGTTCTTC. As protein: CSARTGSSYNEQFF.